The clone carrying this T cell receptor (beta chain) was picked up one time. The CDR3 length is 15 residues. Germline values: CDR1 WSHSY, CDR2 SAAADI. With V trimmed by 3 bases and J by 5 bases, 4 bases remained unmatched. Profiled with immunoSEQ multiplex PCR; TCRdb holds only in-frame clones, not every one. The profile covers roughly 2.6 million clones, with over 85% appearing a single time and around 0.15% taken by the ten largest. The entry originates in a study of shared clonotypes between healthy human individuals. Study information: CD4 naive and memory got three plates each, CD8 naive two, CD8 memory one.

Sequenced sample: naive CD4+ T cells sorted from blood. Sample subset: CD45RA+ positively selected. The origin of this receptor is a man younger than 35 in good health. The chain couples TRBV10-2 to TRBJ2-5, with 12 bases aligning to TRBD2. The CDR3 here is CASSDPSGRGETQYF. The CDR3 nucleotides read TGCGCCAGCAGTGACCCTAGCGGGAGGGGGGAGACCCAGTACTTC.